This entry lists 25 T cell receptor beta chains sequenced from one sample in a study of T cell responses to AZD1222 COVID-19 vaccine. Using immunoSEQ multiplex PCR, the repertoire was profiled, and TCRdb retains in-frame clones only, with some absent. The sample has roughly 130,000 clones, around 91% seen once. The input for sequencing was peripheral blood, taken on day 0 of AZD1222 vaccination. The receptors originated from an adult in good health.

V gene TRBV6-2 or TRBV6-3 combines with J gene TRBJ2-1, with no clear D. V was pared by 4 bases and J by 6 bases, with 13 bases between. The germline gives CDR1 MNHEY, CDR2 SVGEGT. The CDR3 sequence is 14 residues long. CDR3 sequence: CASSWMARGNEQFF. The CDR3 bases are TGTGCCAGCAGTTGGATGGCCAGAGGCAATGAGCAGTTCTTC.

This CDR3 is CASSRDRGYTEAFF. The CDR3 region has the DNA TGTGCCAGCAGTCGGGACAGGGGGTACACTGAAGCTTTCTTT. The chain has TRBV25-1 and TRBJ1-1, with 11 bases matching TRBD1. The CDR3 has 14 amino acids. Per the germline V gene, CDR1 is MGHDK and CDR2 is SYGVNS. Trimming took 5 bases from V and 3 from J; bases not matched to a gene: 2. The whole variable domain, filled in from reference TRBV25-1 and TRBJ1-1, reads EADIYQTPRYLVIGTGKKITLECSQTMGHDKMYWYQQDPGMELHLIHYSYGVNSTEKGDLSSESTVSRIRTEHFPLTLESARPSHTSQYLCASSRDRGYTEAFFGQGTRLTVV.

The chain has TRBV7-2 and TRBJ1-1; D perhaps matches TRBD1 (5 bases). Germline-derived CDR1 and CDR2 are SGHTA and FQGNSA. The CDR3 consists of 16 residues. Trimming shortened V by 1 base and J by 1 base, and 13 bases separated the two germline ends. The CDR3 protein is CASSLEVGLPNTEAFF. CDR3 coding DNA: TGTGCCAGCAGCTTAGAAGTGGGACTCCCGAACACTGAAGCTTTCTTT.

This clone was observed a few times. This sequence joins TRBV7-2 and TRBJ2-1, with 10 bases fitting TRBD2. Germline trimming cut 5 bases from V and 5 bases from J; bases unmatched to any gene: 15. Germline V gene sequence: CDR1 SGHTA, CDR2 FQGNSA. CDR3 length: 18 amino acids. CDR3 protein: CASSPGRLAGVWDNEQFF. CDR3 sequence (DNA): TGTGCCAGCAGCCCTGGGCGGCTAGCGGGAGTTTGGGACAATGAGCAGTTCTTC.

A few counts support this clone. V gene TRBV29-1 combines with J gene TRBJ1-2, with D uncertain. The V gene's germline CDR1 is SQVTM and CDR2 ANQGSEA. V lost 1 base and J lost 8, with 11 bases in between. The CDR3 contains 12 residues. The DNA for the CDR3 is TGCAGCGTTGAAGGACCGGTGGGCGGCTACACCTTC. It specifies CSVEGPVGGYTF. Full variable domain (rest looked up from reference TRBV29-1 and TRBJ1-2): SAVISQKPSRDICQRGTSLTIQCQVDSQVTMMFWYRQQPGQSLTLIATANQGSEATYESGFVIDKFPISRPNLTFSTLTVSNMSPEDSSIYLCSVEGPVGGYTFGSGTRLTVV.

The rearrangement joins TRBV10-3 to TRBJ2-5; tentatively, D is TRBD1 (6 bases). The length of the CDR3 is 15 residues. V lost 3 bases and J lost 0, with 11 bases in between. Looked up from germline, CDR1 is ENHRY and CDR2 is SYGVKD. In nucleotides, the CDR3 is TGTGCCATCAGTGAAACCGGGACAAACCAAGAGACCCAGTACTTC. Amino acids: CAISETGTNQETQYF.

V gene TRBV5-1 combines with J gene TRBJ1-2; 12 nucleotides agree with TRBD1. Per germline, CDR1 SGHRS and CDR2 YFSETQ. The CDR3 loop spans 15 amino acids. After removal of 5 bases from V and 7 bases from J, the junction contained 9 bases not matched to a gene. The CDR3: CASSAQGQGAPGYTF. The CDR3 nucleotides read TGCGCCAGCAGTGCCCAGGGACAGGGGGCGCCTGGCTACACCTTC.

In this sample, this clone turned up once. The V gene is TRBV11-3, the J gene TRBJ2-2, with TRBD2 matching over 10 bases. The V segment lost 8 bases and the J segment 4 bases; nucleotides outside the gene matches: 4. CDR1 and CDR2 from the germline V gene are SGHNT and YENEEA. The CDR3 contains 14 residues. This CDR3 is CASGKREGTGELFF. The DNA for the CDR3 is TGTGCCAGCGGCAAGCGGGAGGGCACCGGGGAGCTGTTTTTT.

The chain employs TRBV19 and TRBJ1-2, with 7 bases identical to TRBD1. The junction had 20 bases not matched to a gene; V was cut back by 11 bases and J by 2 bases. This CDR3 has 17 amino acids. CDR1 and CDR2 (germline): LNHDA, SQIVND (reference sequence). CDR3 in DNA: TGTGCCTCCCAGGTGAATCACCCGCGGACAGGCAACTATGGCTACACCTTC. It yields the protein CASQVNHPRTGNYGYTF.

This chain links TRBV21-1 with TRBJ2-1; the table's D call, TRBD1, was not checked against the DNA. TRBV21-1 constitutes a pseudogene. This CDR3 region has 16 residues. This CDR3 is CASSKGPQDTYNEQFF. The CDR3 region has the DNA TGTGCCAGCAGCAAAGGGCCTCAGGATACTTACAATGAGCAGTTCTTC.

The gene calls are TRBV7-8 and TRBJ2-1, with D tentatively TRBD2 (5 bases). Looked up from germline, CDR1 is SGHVS and CDR2 is FQNEAQ. Trimming took off 2 bases at V and 8 bases at J, with 13 bases between the two ends. This CDR3 spans 14 amino acids. The CDR3 sequence is CASSLRRTLHEQFF. The CDR3 DNA sequence: TGTGCCAGCAGCTTAAGGAGGACTCTCCATGAGCAGTTCTTC.

This clone was detected only once. The chain is built from TRBV6-6 and TRBJ1-2; D gene unclear. This CDR3 has 16 residues. Germline values: CDR1 MNHNY, CDR2 SVGAGI (reference sequence). The ends were cut back, 7 bases at V and 2 bases at J, with 20 bases in the middle. In DNA, the CDR3 is TGTGCCAGCACCTCGGCCGGGCAGGACCTCAACTATGGCTACACCTTC. Protein: CASTSAGQDLNYGYTF.

This chain links TRBV6-5 with TRBJ1-1; D is unclear. The length of the CDR3 is 15 residues. The V gene lost 6 bases and the J gene lost 0 bases, with 14 bases spanning the gap. Germline V gene data show CDR1 as MNHEY and CDR2 as SVGAGI. The CDR3 nucleotides read TGTGCCAGCAGGTTTAGACGGCAAATGAACACTGAAGCTTTCTTT. This translates into CASRFRRQMNTEAFF.

The chain recombines TRBV5-1 with TRBJ1-3; TRBD1 is a possible D gene (6 bases). Trimming took 0 bases from V and 4 from J, leaving 14 bases between them. The germline V gene encodes CDR1 SGHRS and CDR2 YFSETQ. The CDR3 length is 16 residues. CDR3: CASSLAGGAYGNTIYF. CDR3 nucleotides: TGCGCCAGCAGCTTGGCCGGGGGCGCCTACGGAAACACCATATATTTT.

The CDR3 sequence: CASSLGGSLGEKLFF. The CDR3 DNA sequence: TGTGCCAGCAGTTTAGGGGGCAGTCTGGGCGAAAAACTGTTTTTT. This chain connects TRBV27 to TRBJ1-4, with D maybe TRBD1 (6 bases). Germline loops: CDR1 MNHEY, CDR2 SMNVEV (reference sequence). V was cut by 2 bases and J by 8 bases, with 15 bases left in between. CDR3 length: 15 residues.

This clone has a single count. This chain connects TRBV29-1 to TRBJ2-3, with 7 bases aligning to TRBD2. Germline CDR1 reads SQVTM; CDR2 reads ANQGSEA. The length of the CDR3 is 15 residues. V gave up 1 base and J gave up 8 bases; unmatched junction bases: 12. As DNA, the CDR3 is TGCAGCGTTGAAGGCCTGGGGGAGGGCCGGGGTACGCAGTATTTT. Amino acids: CSVEGLGEGRGTQYF.

This clone was seen only a few times. The V call is TRBV10-3, the J call TRBJ1-5, with D hard to call. Per the germline V gene, CDR1 is ENHRY and CDR2 is SYGVKD. This CDR3 is 13 amino acids long. The ends were cut back, 4 bases at V and 7 bases at J, with 11 bases in the middle. Written as DNA, the CDR3 is TGTGCCATCAGTGTTGGCGAACTCCAGCCCCAGCATTTT. Its protein is CAISVGELQPQHF.

The gene calls are TRBV5-1 and TRBJ1-2; possible D gene TRBD1, 6 bases. V lost 2 bases and J lost 5, with 16 bases in between. Germline-derived CDR1 and CDR2 are SGHRS and YFSETQ. The CDR3 totals 15 residues. The CDR3 reads CASSFLGAGVYGYTF. The CDR3 DNA is TGCGCCAGCAGCTTCCTGGGGGCAGGGGTTTATGGCTACACCTTC. Full variable domain (outside the CDR3, taken from reference TRBV5-1 and TRBJ1-2): KAGVTQTPRYLIKTRGQQVTLSCSPISGHRSVSWYQQTPGQGLQFLFEYFSETQRNKGNFPGRFSGRQFSNSRSEMNVSTLELGDSALYLCASSFLGAGVYGYTFGSGTRLTVV.

The J gene is TRBJ2-1, the V gene TRBV7-3, with a possible D match to TRBD2 (6 bases). The CDR3 is 17 residues long. V was cut by 1 base and J by 4 bases, with 17 bases left in between. Per the germline V gene, CDR1 is SGHTA and CDR2 is FQGTGA. The CDR3 coding sequence is TGTGCCAGCAGCTTAATTGCCCCGGGACTCGGTTACAATGAGCAGTTCTTC. The encoded protein is CASSLIAPGLGYNEQFF.

The rearrangement links TRBV29-1 to TRBJ2-7; D gene ambiguous. Germline V gene sequence: CDR1 SQVTM, CDR2 ANQGSEA. This CDR3 is 13 amino acids long. Trimming cost V 6 bases and J 0 bases, with 12 bases left between them. The CDR3 nucleotides are TGCAGCGTCACGAGTTACAGCTCCTACGAGCAGTACTTC. Protein sequence: CSVTSYSSYEQYF.

The rearrangement links TRBV5-4 to TRBJ2-5; perhaps D is TRBD1 or TRBD2 (6 bases each). This CDR3 contains 16 residues. CDR1 is SGHNT and CDR2 is YYREEE in the germline V gene (reference sequence). V was clipped by 4 bases and J by 5 bases, with 21 bases between them. Here the CDR3 DNA reads TGTGCCAGCAGCATCCCCGGGGGCACTGGGTGGGAGACCCAGTACTTC. Amino acid sequence: CASSIPGGTGWETQYF.

The rearrangement links TRBV9 to TRBJ2-7, with D unresolved. The CDR3 sequence is 14 residues long. V lost 4 bases and J lost 0, with 11 bases in between. Germline V gene data show CDR1 as SGDLS and CDR2 as YYNGEE. The CDR3 DNA reads as TGTGCCAGCAGCCCCTCCTGGACCTCCTACGAGCAGTACGTC. Translation gives CASSPSWTSYEQYV.

The gene calls are TRBV6-4 and TRBJ2-7, with TRBD1 as a possible D gene (6 bases). V lost 8 bases to trimming and J lost 3 bases, with 17 bases between them. Germline-derived CDR1 and CDR2 are MRHNA and SNTAGT. There are 14 residues in the CDR3. CDR3 bases: TGTGCCAGCCCTAAACGAGGACAGAGCTACGAGCAGTACTTC. It codes for CASPKRGQSYEQYF.

This clone was seen a single time. The V and J genes are TRBV9 and TRBJ2-2; 8 bases are shared with TRBD1. Unmatched junction bases numbered 18, after V lost 4 bases and J lost 4 bases. The CDR3 spans 19 residues. From germline, CDR1 is SGDLS and CDR2 YYNGEE. CDR3 nucleotides: TGTGCCAGCAGCTCCCACCCAATGGGGCAGGGGGCCTCCACCGGGGAGCTGTTTTTT. Amino acid sequence: CASSSHPMGQGASTGELFF.

The chain carries TRBV4-1 and TRBJ1-2; 8 nucleotides line up with TRBD1. From germline, CDR1 is MGHRA and CDR2 YSYEKL. The CDR3 totals 15 residues. J gave up 0 bases and V 3 bases, and 3 bases lay outside the gene matches. This CDR3 is CASSHPTGANYGYTF. DNA of the CDR3: TGCGCCAGCAGCCATCCGACAGGGGCTAACTATGGCTACACCTTC.